This TCR beta chain was found in a study of blood T cells in healthy people across ages. Each sample gave at least 6.5 million isolated PBMCs. For the second PCR, which ran for about 6 to 11 cycles, a sample-barcoded 5' primer and a J-beta primer mix were used. TCRdb fed the 5' RACE reads into MiXCR, producing one record per CDR3 protein. The sample yields 550,000 to 750,000 distinct CDR3 sequences, about 21% seen once. In germline, CDR1 is MDHEN, CDR2 SYDVKM. This CDR3 contains 15 residues. The chain recombines TRBV28 with TRBJ2-5, with TRBD1 matching 9 bases. The DNA matches TRBJ2-1 better at its end, which makes the J call doubtful. The receptor was derived from a man in his 70s in good health. Sequencing was done on a sample of blood. The CDR3 loop reads CASSVPGQGSNEQFF. The CDR3 region has the DNA TGTGCCAGCAGTGTACCGGGACAGGGCAGCAATGAGCAGTTCTTC.